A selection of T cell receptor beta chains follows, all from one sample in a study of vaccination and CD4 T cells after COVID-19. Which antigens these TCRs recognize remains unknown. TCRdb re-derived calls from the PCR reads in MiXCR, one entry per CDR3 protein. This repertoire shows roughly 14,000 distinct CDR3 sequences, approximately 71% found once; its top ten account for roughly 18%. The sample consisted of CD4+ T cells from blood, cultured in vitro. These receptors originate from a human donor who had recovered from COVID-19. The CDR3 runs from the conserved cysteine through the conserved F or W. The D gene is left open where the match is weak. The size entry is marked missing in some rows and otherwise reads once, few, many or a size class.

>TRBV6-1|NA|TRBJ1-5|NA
CASSRGWVGNQPQHF
TGTGCCAGCAGCCGCGGATGGGTCGGAAATCAGCCCCAGCATTTT
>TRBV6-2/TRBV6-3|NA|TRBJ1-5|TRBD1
CASRPGQGHQPQHF
TGTGCCAGCAGACCTGGACAGGGCCATCAGCCCCAGCATTTT
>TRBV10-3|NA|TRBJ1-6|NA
CAISESPPSPLHF
TGTGCCATCAGTGAGTCCCCCCCGTCACCCCTCCACTTT
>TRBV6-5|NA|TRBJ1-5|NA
CASSYSISSGNQPQHF
TGTGCCAGCAGTTACTCGATATCTTCCGGCAATCAGCCCCAGCATTTT
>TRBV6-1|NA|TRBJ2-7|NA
CASSPGGYEQYF
TGTGCCAGCAGCCCCGGAGGTTACGAGCAGTACTTC
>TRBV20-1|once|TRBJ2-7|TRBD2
CSASPVQLAETYEQYF
TGCAGTGCTAGTCCTGTACAACTAGCGGAGACCTACGAGCAGTACTTC
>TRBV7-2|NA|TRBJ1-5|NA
CASSLVATVSNQPQHF
TGTGCCAGCAGCTTAGTAGCGACAGTTAGCAATCAGCCCCAGCATTTT
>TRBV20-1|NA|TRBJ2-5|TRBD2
CSAHSGKGETQYF
TGCAGTGCTCATAGCGGGAAAGGGGAGACCCAGTACTTC
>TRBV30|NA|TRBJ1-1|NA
CASDKGHWNTEAFF
TGTGCCTCGGATAAGGGACACTGGAACACTGAAGCTTTCTTT
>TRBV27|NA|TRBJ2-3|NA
CASSSSVRIADTQYF
TGTGCCAGCAGTTCTAGTGTGAGGATCGCAGATACGCAGTATTTT
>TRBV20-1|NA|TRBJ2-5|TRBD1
CSAPRGRETQYF
TGCAGTGCTCCCAGGGGGCGGGAGACCCAGTACTTC
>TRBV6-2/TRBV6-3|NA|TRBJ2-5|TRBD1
CASSPRGIIQETQYF
TGTGCCAGCAGTCCCAGGGGGATAATCCAAGAGACCCAGTACTTC